Listed below are T cell receptor beta chains from one sample, sequenced in a study of shared clonotypes between healthy human individuals. Generated by immunoSEQ multiplex PCR, the TCRdb table keeps only in-frame clones and is missing some. The table has 1 million to 1.3 million clones, 78% seen once. The sample taken for sequencing was memory CD4+ T cells from PBMCs. These receptors all stem from a man aged 18 to 30 in good health. Some clones in this sample may be carry-over from other donors' samples. The CDR3 runs from the conserved cysteine through the conserved F or W. Fields, in order: D gene, V gene, J gene, clone size, CDR3 DNA, CDR3 protein. A D gene is named only where the DNA matches it firmly. Some rows mark clone size as missing; the rest say once, few, many or name a class of expanded clone.

D: TRBD1; V: TRBV5-1; J: TRBJ1-5; size: -; DNA: TGCGCCAGCAGCCCGGACAGGAGCGATCAGCCCCAGCATTTT; CDR3: CASSPDRSDQPQHF
D: -; V: TRBV7-2; J: TRBJ1-2; size: -; DNA: TGTGCCAGCAGCTTAGGACTGGCCTCAGGCGGCTACACCTTC; CDR3: CASSLGLASGGYTF
D: -; V: TRBV11-1; J: TRBJ2-7; size: -; DNA: TGTGCCAGCAGCTTGGGGGACACGGGGACTGACGAGCAGTACTTC; CDR3: CASSLGDTGTDEQYF
D: TRBD1; V: TRBV6-6; J: TRBJ2-1; size: -; DNA: TGTGCCAGCAGTTTCGGACAGGGCCCCTACAATGAGCAGTTCTTC; CDR3: CASSFGQGPYNEQFF
D: -; V: TRBV7-2; J: TRBJ2-2; size: -; DNA: TGTGCCAGCAGCCCGCAGGGCCCGAACACCGGGGAGCTGTTTTTT; CDR3: CASSPQGPNTGELFF
D: TRBD1; V: TRBV18; J: TRBJ2-7; size: few; DNA: TGTGCCAGCTCACCCCCGAAAGAGGGACAGGGAAGGTACGAGCAGTACTTC; CDR3: CASSPPKEGQGRYEQYF
D: TRBD2; V: TRBV5-1; J: TRBJ2-1; size: -; DNA: TGCGCCAGCAGCTTTGGACTAGCGGGAGGGCCCCTTGAGCAGTTCTTC; CDR3: CASSFGLAGGPLEQFF
D: -; V: TRBV2; J: TRBJ1-5; size: once; DNA: TGTGCCAGCAGCGCGATTTTAGCGTATAGCAATCAGCCCCAGCATTTT; CDR3: CASSAILAYSNQPQHF
D: -; V: TRBV2; J: TRBJ2-7; size: once; DNA: TGTGCCAGCTCCCGGGAGTTATCATCATACGAGCAGTACTTC; CDR3: CASSRELSSYEQYF
D: TRBD1; V: TRBV14; J: TRBJ1-2; size: few; DNA: TGTGCCAGCAGCGCTGGACAGGGAAGATATGGCTACACCTTC; CDR3: CASSAGQGRYGYTF
D: -; V: TRBV28; J: TRBJ2-3; size: -; DNA: TGTGCCAGCAACCCCCGCACAGATACGCAGTATTTT; CDR3: CASNPRTDTQYF
D: -; V: TRBV18; J: TRBJ1-1; size: -; DNA: TGTGCCAGCTCACCACCGGGGTATTACGGCACTGAAGCTTTCTTT; CDR3: CASSPPGYYGTEAFF
D: -; V: TRBV6-5; J: TRBJ1-3; size: -; DNA: TGTGCCAGCAGTTACTCCGTGGCGAGCTCTGGAAACACCATATATTTT; CDR3: CASSYSVASSGNTIYF
D: -; V: TRBV11-2; J: TRBJ2-4; size: -; DNA: TGTGCCAGCAGCTTAGGGCAGGGAAACATTCAGTACTTC; CDR3: CASSLGQGNIQYF
D: -; V: TRBV2; J: TRBJ1-4; size: -; DNA: TGTGCCAGCAGGGGCGGTCTTAATGAAAAACTGTTTTTT; CDR3: CASRGGLNEKLFF
D: -; V: TRBV11-2; J: TRBJ2-7; size: -; DNA: TGTGCCAGCAGCGTCGGGCACGTATACGAGCAGTACTTC; CDR3: CASSVGHVYEQYF
D: -; V: TRBV5-1; J: TRBJ2-5; size: -; DNA: TGCGCCAGCAGCTTGTGGGGGCCAGGAGAGACCCAGTACTTC; CDR3: CASSLWGPGETQYF
D: TRBD1; V: TRBV30; J: TRBJ1-4; size: -; DNA: TGTGCCTGGAAAGGGGGCGGAAAACTGTTTTTT; CDR3: CAWKGGGKLFF
D: -; V: TRBV6-1; J: TRBJ2-7; size: -; DNA: TGTGCCAGCAGTGAAAATGTCCCCAGGAGCTCCTACGAGCAGTACTTC; CDR3: CASSENVPRSSYEQYF
D: TRBD1; V: TRBV18; J: TRBJ2-7; size: -; DNA: TGTGCCAGCTCCCCAGGGGGAAGTTCCTACGAGCAGTACTTC; CDR3: CASSPGGSSYEQYF
D: TRBD2; V: TRBV5-1; J: TRBJ2-5; size: once; DNA: TGCGCCAGCAGCTTGGCCGTTCGGGCTAGCGGGAGTGGGGAGACCCAGTACTTC; CDR3: CASSLAVRASGSGETQYF
D: -; V: TRBV2; J: TRBJ1-5; size: many; DNA: TGTGCCAGCAAAGGGCAGAGTAATCAGCCCCAGCATTTT; CDR3: CASKGQSNQPQHF
D: TRBD1; V: TRBV7-3; J: TRBJ2-1; size: -; DNA: TGTGCCAGCAGCTCCCGAGGGGGACAGGGAAGTGAGCAGTTCTTC; CDR3: CASSSRGGQGSEQFF
D: TRBD1; V: TRBV4-3; J: TRBJ2-2; size: -; DNA: TGCGCCAACAGCCAAGGGGACAGCTCTACCGGGGAGCTGTTTTTT; CDR3: CANSQGDSSTGELFF
D: -; V: TRBV6-5; J: TRBJ1-4; size: -; DNA: TGTGCCAGCAGTTACTCCTACAGGTTTACAAATGAAAAACTGTTTTTT; CDR3: CASSYSYRFTNEKLFF
D: TRBD2; V: TRBV5-1; J: TRBJ2-7; size: -; DNA: TGCGCCAGCAGCCTAGGACTAGCGGGAGGTTCGCTCGAGCAGTACTTC; CDR3: CASSLGLAGGSLEQYF
D: -; V: TRBV5-6; J: TRBJ1-1; size: -; DNA: TGTGCCAGCAGCTTGTTGACATCCTCGAAGGCTTTCTTT; CDR3: CASSLLTSSKAFF
D: -; V: TRBV28; J: TRBJ2-3; size: few; DNA: TGTGCCAGCACCATCGACGGGCGCACAGATACGCAGTATTTT; CDR3: CASTIDGRTDTQYF
D: -; V: TRBV2; J: TRBJ2-4; size: -; DNA: TGTGCCAGCAGTGACACTGGTCTGGGAAACATTCAGTACTTC; CDR3: CASSDTGLGNIQYF
D: TRBD1; V: TRBV4-1; J: TRBJ1-1; size: -; DNA: TGCGCCAGCAGCAACCGGGACAGGGGGTTCGAGAACACTGAAGCTTTCTTT; CDR3: CASSNRDRGFENTEAFF
D: -; V: TRBV9; J: TRBJ2-2; size: -; DNA: TGTGCCAGCAGCCCCGAGGTGGTAACCGGGGAGCTGTTTTTT; CDR3: CASSPEVVTGELFF
D: -; V: TRBV2; J: TRBJ2-3; size: -; DNA: TGTGCCAGCAGTTGGAGGGACCTTAGTGATACGCAGTATTTT; CDR3: CASSWRDLSDTQYF
D: -; V: TRBV18; J: TRBJ2-3; size: few; DNA: TGTGCCAGCTCGTCCGGGGCAAGCACAGATACGCAGTATTTT; CDR3: CASSSGASTDTQYF
D: TRBD2; V: TRBV5-4; J: TRBJ2-2; size: once; DNA: TGTGCCAGCAGGCCTGCGGGGGGCGGCAGCACCGGGGAGCTGTTTTTT; CDR3: CASRPAGGGSTGELFF
D: -; V: TRBV10-3; J: TRBJ1-1; size: -; DNA: TGTGCCATCAGTTACAAGGGGGGGTACACTGAAGCTTTCTTT; CDR3: CAISYKGGYTEAFF
D: TRBD1; V: TRBV13; J: TRBJ2-5; size: -; DNA: TGTGCCAGCAGCCCAACTACAGGGGTTATAGAGACCCAGTACTTC; CDR3: CASSPTTGVIETQYF
D: TRBD2; V: TRBV19; J: TRBJ2-2; size: -; DNA: TGTGCCAGTTCGTTAGAAAGAGGATTTGGCGGGAGGCGGGGTGCCGGGGAGCTGTTTTTT; CDR3: CASSLERGFGGRRGAGELFF
D: TRBD2; V: TRBV30; J: TRBJ2-1; size: once; DNA: TGTGCCTGGAGTGTTATAGCGGGAGGGCCGGACCCCTACAATGAGCAGTTCTTC; CDR3: CAWSVIAGGPDPYNEQFF
D: -; V: TRBV30; J: TRBJ1-1; size: few; DNA: TGTGCCTGGAGTGAGTCGAACACTGAAGCTTTCTTT; CDR3: CAWSESNTEAFF
D: TRBD1; V: TRBV5-3; J: TRBJ2-1; size: -; DNA: TGTGCCAGAAGTCCGGGACAGGGAGTCAATGAGCAGTTCTTC; CDR3: CARSPGQGVNEQFF
D: -; V: TRBV7-2; J: TRBJ1-2; size: -; DNA: TGTGCCAGCAGCTTAAAGGCAGTTGAGGGCTATGGCTACACCTTC; CDR3: CASSLKAVEGYGYTF
D: -; V: TRBV27; J: TRBJ1-1; size: few; DNA: TGTGCCAGCAATGCTGAAGCTTTCTTT; CDR3: CASNAEAFF
D: -; V: TRBV11-2; J: TRBJ2-5; size: -; DNA: TGTGCCAGCAGTCAAAACGGAAGGGGGGACCAGTACTTC; CDR3: CASSQNGRGDQYF
D: TRBD2; V: TRBV2; J: TRBJ2-7; size: -; DNA: TGTGCCAGCAGTGAGCGACTAGCGGGTGGCGAGCAGTACTTC; CDR3: CASSERLAGGEQYF
D: -; V: TRBV7-9; J: TRBJ2-3; size: -; DNA: TGTGCCAGCGGAGGGACAGATACGCAGTATTTT; CDR3: CASGGTDTQYF
D: TRBD1; V: TRBV18; J: TRBJ1-2; size: -; DNA: TGTGCCAGCTCACATCCGGCGGGACAGGGGCTCTATGGCTACACCTTC; CDR3: CASSHPAGQGLYGYTF
D: -; V: TRBV28; J: TRBJ1-2; size: few; DNA: TGTGCCAGCAGTTTCACAGGGATTCCAGGCTACACCTTC; CDR3: CASSFTGIPGYTF
D: -; V: TRBV7-8; J: TRBJ1-2; size: -; DNA: TGTGCCAGCAGCCCCCTTGGGGGCGCTAACTATGGCTACACCTTC; CDR3: CASSPLGGANYGYTF
D: -; V: TRBV19; J: TRBJ1-5; size: -; DNA: TGTGCCAGTAGTCCTCCCCCGGGGGTCAATCAGCCCCAGCATTTT; CDR3: CASSPPPGVNQPQHF
D: TRBD2; V: TRBV28; J: TRBJ2-7; size: -; DNA: TGTGCCAGCATGATAGCGGGACAAGCCTACGAGCAGTACTTC; CDR3: CASMIAGQAYEQYF
D: -; V: TRBV5-1; J: TRBJ1-5; size: -; DNA: TGCGCCAGCAGCTTGGGTAGAGGTAATCAGCCCCAGCATTTT; CDR3: CASSLGRGNQPQHF
D: TRBD1; V: TRBV18; J: TRBJ1-4; size: -; DNA: TGTGCCAGCTCACTCATACAGGGGGCTAATGAAAAACTGTTTTTT; CDR3: CASSLIQGANEKLFF
D: -; V: TRBV14; J: TRBJ1-1; size: -; DNA: TGTGCCAGCAGCCAATCCCCCAACACTGAAGCTTTCTTT; CDR3: CASSQSPNTEAFF
D: -; V: TRBV5-1; J: TRBJ1-2; size: -; DNA: TGCGCCAGCAGCTTGGCCACTAACTATGGCTACACCTTC; CDR3: CASSLATNYGYTF
D: -; V: TRBV21-1; J: TRBJ2-7; size: -; DNA: TGTGCCAGCAGCACCCCTGGGACTAGCGGCTCCTACGAGCAGTACTTC; CDR3: CASSTPGTSGSYEQYF
D: TRBD1; V: TRBV6-5; J: TRBJ2-2; size: -; DNA: TGTGCCAGTCGGAAACCGGGACAGGGGGCCGGGGAGCTGTTTTTT; CDR3: CASRKPGQGAGELFF
D: TRBD1; V: TRBV10-1; J: TRBJ1-3; size: -; DNA: TGCGCCAGCAGTGTCCGGGACAGGGGGCGTCCTGGAAACACCATATATTTT; CDR3: CASSVRDRGRPGNTIYF